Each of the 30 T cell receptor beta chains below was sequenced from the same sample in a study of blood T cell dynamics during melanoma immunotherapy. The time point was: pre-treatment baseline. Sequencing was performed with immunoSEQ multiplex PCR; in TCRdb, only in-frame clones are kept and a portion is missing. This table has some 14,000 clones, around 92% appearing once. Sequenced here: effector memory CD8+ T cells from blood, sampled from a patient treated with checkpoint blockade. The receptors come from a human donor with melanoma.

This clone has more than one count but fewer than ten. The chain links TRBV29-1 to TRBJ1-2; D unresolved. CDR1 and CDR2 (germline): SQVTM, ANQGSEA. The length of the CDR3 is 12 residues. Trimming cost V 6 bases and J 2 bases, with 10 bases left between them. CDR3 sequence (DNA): TGCAGCGTGGTGGGAGGGAACTATGGCTACACCTTC. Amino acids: CSVVGGNYGYTF.

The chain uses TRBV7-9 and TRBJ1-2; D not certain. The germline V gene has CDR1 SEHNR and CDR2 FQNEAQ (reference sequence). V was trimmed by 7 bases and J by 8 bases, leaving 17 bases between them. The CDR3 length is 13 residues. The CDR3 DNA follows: TGTGCCAGCACCCCATGGAGGGCTGCGGGCTACACCTTC. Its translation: CASTPWRAAGYTF.

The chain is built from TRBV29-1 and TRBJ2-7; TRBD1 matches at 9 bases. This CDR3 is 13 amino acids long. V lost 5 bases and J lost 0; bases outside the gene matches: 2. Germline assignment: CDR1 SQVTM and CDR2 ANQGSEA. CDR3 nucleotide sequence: TGCAGCGTTACAGGGGGCGGCTCCTACGAGCAGTACTTC. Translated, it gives CSVTGGGSYEQYF.

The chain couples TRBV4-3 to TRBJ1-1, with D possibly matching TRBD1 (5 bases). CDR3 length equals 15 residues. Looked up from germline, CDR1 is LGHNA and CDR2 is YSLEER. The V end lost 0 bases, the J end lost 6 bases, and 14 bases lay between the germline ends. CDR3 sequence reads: CASSQDPQGRAEAFF. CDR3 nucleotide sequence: TGCGCCAGCAGCCAAGATCCTCAGGGAAGAGCTGAAGCTTTCTTT.

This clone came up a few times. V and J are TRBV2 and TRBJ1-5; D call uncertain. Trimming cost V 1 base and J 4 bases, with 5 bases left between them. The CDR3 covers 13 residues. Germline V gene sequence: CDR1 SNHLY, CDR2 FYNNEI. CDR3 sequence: CASSEGENQPQHF. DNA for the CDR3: TGTGCCAGCAGTGAAGGGGAAAATCAGCCCCAGCATTTT.

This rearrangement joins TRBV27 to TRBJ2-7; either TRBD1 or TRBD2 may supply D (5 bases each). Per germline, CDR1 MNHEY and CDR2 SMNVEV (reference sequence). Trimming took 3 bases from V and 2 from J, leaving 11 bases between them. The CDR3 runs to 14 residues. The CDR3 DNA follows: TGTGCCAGCAGTTTTAGGGGACCAACCTACGAGCAGTACTTC. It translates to CASSFRGPTYEQYF.

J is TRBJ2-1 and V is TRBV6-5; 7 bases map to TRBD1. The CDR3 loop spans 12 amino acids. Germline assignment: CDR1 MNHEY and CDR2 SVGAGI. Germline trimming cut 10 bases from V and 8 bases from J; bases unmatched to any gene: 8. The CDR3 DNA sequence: TGTGCCACCTGGGACAGCATGGATGAGCAGTTCTTC. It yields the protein CATWDSMDEQFF.

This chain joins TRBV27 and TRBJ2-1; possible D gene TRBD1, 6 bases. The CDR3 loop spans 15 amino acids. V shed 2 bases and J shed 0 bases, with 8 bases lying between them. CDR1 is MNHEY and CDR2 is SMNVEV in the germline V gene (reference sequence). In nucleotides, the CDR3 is TGTGCCAGCAGTTTAGGGACAAGCTCCTACAATGAGCAGTTCTTC. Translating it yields CASSLGTSSYNEQFF.

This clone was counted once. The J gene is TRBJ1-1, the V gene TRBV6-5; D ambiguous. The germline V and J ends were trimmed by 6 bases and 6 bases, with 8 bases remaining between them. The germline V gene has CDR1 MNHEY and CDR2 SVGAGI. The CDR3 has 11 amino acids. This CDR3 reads CASSPGAEAFF. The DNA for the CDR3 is TGTGCCAGCAGCCCCGGGGCTGAAGCTTTCTTT.

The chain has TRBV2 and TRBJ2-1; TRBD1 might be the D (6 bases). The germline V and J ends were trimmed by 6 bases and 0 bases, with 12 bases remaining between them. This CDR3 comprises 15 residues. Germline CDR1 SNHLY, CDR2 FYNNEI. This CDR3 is CASRYRVASYNEQFF. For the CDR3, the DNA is TGTGCCAGCAGGTACAGGGTGGCCTCCTACAATGAGCAGTTCTTC.

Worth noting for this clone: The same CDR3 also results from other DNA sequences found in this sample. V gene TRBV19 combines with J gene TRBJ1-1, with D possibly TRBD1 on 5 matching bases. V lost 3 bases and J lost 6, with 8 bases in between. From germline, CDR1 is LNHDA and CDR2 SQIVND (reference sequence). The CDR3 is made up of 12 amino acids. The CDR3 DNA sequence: TGTGCCAGTAGTATTGGAGGGGCTGAAGCTTTCTTT. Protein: CASSIGGAEAFF.

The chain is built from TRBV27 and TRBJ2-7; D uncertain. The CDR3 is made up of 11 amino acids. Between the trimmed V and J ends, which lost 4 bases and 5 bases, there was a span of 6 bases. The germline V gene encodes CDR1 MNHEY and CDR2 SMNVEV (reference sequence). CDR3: CASSSSHEQYF. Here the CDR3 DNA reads TGTGCCAGCAGTTCAAGCCACGAGCAGTACTTC.

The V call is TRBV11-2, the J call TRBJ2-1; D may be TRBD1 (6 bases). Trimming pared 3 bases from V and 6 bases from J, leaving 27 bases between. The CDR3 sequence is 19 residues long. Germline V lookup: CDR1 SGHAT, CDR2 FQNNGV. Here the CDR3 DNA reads TGTGCCAGCAGCTTTTTCCCGGGACACTCGACGGCTTTACGCAATGAGCAGTTCTTC. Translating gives CASSFFPGHSTALRNEQFF.

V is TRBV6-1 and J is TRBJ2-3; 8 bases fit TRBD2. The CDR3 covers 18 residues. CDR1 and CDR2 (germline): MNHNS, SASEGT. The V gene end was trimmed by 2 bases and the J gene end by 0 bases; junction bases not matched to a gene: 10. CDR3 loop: CASSESGLGYPSTDTQYF. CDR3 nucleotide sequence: TGTGCCAGCAGTGAATCGGGACTAGGCTATCCTAGCACAGATACGCAGTATTTT.

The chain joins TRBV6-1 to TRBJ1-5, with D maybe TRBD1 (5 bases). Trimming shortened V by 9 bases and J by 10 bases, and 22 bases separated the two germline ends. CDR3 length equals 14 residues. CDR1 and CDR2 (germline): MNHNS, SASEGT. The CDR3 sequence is CARVGATGSGPQHF. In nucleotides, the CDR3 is TGTGCCAGAGTTGGGGCCACCGGTAGTGGTCCCCAGCATTTT.

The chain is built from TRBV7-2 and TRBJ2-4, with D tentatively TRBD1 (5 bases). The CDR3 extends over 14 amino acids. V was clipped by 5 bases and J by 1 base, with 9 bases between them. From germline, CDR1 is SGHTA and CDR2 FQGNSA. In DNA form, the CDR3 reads TGTGCCAGCAGCCATAGGGGTGCCAAAAACATTCAGTACTTC. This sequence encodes CASSHRGAKNIQYF.

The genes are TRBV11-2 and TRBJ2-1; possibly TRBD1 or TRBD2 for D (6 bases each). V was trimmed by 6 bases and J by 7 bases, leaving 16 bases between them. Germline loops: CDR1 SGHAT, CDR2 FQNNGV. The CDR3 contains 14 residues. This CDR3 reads CASSLGGGQNEQFF. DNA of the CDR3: TGTGCCAGCAGTCTCGGTGGGGGGCAGAATGAGCAGTTCTTC. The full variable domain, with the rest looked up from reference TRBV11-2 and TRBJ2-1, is EAGVAQSPRYKIIEKRQSVAFWCNPISGHATLYWYQQILGQGPKLLIQFQNNGVVDDSQLPKDRFSAERLKGVDSTLKIQPAKLEDSAVYLCASSLGGGQNEQFFGPGTRLTVL.

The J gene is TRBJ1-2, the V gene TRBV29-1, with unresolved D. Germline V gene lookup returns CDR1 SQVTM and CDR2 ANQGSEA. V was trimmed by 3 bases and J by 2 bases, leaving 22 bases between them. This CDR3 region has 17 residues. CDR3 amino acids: CSVDWVLGRETNYGYTF. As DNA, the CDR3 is TGCAGCGTTGACTGGGTTCTAGGGAGGGAGACGAACTATGGCTACACCTTC.

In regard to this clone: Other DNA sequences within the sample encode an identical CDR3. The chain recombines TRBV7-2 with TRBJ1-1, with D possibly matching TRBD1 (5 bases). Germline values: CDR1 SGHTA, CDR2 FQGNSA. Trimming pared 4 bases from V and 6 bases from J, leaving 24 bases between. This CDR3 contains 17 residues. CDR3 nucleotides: TGTGCCAGCAGCTCCTCTCCGGGACCCCTAGGCCTTCCTGAAGCTTTCTTT. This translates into CASSSSPGPLGLPEAFF. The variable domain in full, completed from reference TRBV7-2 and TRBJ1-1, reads GAGVSQSPSNKVTEKGKDVELRCDPISGHTALYWYRQSLGQGLEFLIYFQGNSAPDKSGLPSDRFSAERTGGSVSTLTIQRTQQEDSAVYLCASSSSPGPLGLPEAFFGQGTRLTVV.

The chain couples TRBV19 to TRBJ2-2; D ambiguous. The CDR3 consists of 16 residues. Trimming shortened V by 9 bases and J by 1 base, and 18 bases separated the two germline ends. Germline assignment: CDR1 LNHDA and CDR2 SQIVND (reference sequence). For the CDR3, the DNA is TGTGCCAGCACTAACTTTCGGCTGGAGAACACCGGGGAGCTGTTTTTT. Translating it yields CASTNFRLENTGELFF.

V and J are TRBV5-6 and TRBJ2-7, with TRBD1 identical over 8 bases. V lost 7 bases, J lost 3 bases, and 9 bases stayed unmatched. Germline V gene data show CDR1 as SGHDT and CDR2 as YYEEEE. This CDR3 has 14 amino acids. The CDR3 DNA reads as TGTGCCAGCCGGAACCAGGGGGCGTACTACGAGCAGTACTTC. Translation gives CASRNQGAYYEQYF.

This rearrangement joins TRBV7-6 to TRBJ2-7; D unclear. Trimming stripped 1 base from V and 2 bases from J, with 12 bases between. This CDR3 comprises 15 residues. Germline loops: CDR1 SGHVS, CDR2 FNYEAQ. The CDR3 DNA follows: TGTGCCAGCAGCTTAGAGAGCGCTTTTCCCTACGAGCAGTACTTC. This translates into CASSLESAFPYEQYF.

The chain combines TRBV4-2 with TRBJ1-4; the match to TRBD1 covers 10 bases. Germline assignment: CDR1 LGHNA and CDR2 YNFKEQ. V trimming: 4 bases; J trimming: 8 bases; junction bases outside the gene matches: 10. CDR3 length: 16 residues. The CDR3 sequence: CASSRTTGGAGEKLFF. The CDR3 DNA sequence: TGTGCCAGCAGCCGCACGACAGGGGGCGCGGGGGAAAAACTGTTTTTT.

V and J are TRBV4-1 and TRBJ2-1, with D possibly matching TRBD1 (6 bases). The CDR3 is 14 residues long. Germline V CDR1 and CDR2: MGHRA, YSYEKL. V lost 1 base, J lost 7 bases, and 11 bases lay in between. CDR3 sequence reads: CASSQVGTMNEQFF. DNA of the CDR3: TGCGCCAGCAGCCAAGTAGGGACAATGAATGAGCAGTTCTTC.

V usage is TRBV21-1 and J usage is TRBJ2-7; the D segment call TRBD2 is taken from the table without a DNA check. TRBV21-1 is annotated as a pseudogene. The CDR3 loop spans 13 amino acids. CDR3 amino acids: CASSKHGGYEQYF. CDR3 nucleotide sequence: TGTGCCAGCAGCAAACACGGGGGCTACGAGCAGTACTTC.

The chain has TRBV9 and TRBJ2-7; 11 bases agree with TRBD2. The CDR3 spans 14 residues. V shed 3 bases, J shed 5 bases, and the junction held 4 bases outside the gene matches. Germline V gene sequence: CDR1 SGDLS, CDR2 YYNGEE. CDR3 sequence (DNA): TGTGCCAGCAGCGCAACTAGCGGGAGAGACGAGCAGTACTTC. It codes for CASSATSGRDEQYF.

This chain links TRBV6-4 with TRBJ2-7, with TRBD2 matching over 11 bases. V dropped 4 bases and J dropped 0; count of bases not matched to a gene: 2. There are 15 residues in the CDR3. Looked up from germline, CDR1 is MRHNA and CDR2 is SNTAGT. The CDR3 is CASSVAGGSSYEQYF. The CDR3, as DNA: TGTGCCAGCAGTGTAGCGGGAGGGAGCTCCTACGAGCAGTACTTC.

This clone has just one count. As DNA, the CDR3 is TGTGCCACAGATTCGACAGGGGGATTAGTCACAGATACGCAGTATTTT. This encodes CATDSTGGLVTDTQYF. The chain is built from TRBV2 and TRBJ2-3; 9 bases fit TRBD1. Looked up from germline, CDR1 is SNHLY and CDR2 is FYNNEI. The CDR3 totals 16 residues. The V segment lost 10 bases and the J segment 2 bases; nucleotides outside the gene matches: 13.

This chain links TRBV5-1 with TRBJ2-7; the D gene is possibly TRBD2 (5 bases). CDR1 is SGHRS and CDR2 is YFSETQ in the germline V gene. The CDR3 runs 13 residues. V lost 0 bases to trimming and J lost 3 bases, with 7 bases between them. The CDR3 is CASSLAAGYEQYF. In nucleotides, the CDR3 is TGCGCCAGCAGCTTGGCCGCGGGCTACGAGCAGTACTTC.

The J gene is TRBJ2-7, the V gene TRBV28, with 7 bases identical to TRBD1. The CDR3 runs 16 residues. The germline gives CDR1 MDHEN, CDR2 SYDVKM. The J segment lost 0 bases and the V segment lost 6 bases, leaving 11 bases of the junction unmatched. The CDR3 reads CASSQRTGISSYEQYF. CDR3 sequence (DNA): TGTGCCAGCAGCCAGAGGACAGGTATTTCCTCCTACGAGCAGTACTTC.